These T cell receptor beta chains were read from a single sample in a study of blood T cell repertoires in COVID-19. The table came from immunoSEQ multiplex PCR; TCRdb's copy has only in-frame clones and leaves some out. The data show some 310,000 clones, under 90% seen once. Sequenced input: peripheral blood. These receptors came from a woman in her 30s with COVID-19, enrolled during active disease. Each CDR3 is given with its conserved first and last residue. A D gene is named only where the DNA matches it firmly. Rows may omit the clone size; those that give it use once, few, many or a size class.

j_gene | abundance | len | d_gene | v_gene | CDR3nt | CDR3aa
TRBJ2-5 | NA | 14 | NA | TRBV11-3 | TGTGCCAGCAGCTTAGTCACGAGGCTCAGGACCCAGTACTTC | CASSLVTRLRTQYF
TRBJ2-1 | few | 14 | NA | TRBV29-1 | TGCAGCGTTGAAGTAACGGGAGCCGGGAATGAGCAGTTCTTC | CSVEVTGAGNEQFF
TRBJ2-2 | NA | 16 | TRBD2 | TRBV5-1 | TGCGCCAGCAGCCTAGTAGGGACTAGGAACACCGGGGAGCTGTTTTTT | CASSLVGTRNTGELFF
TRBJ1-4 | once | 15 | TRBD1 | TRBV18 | TGTGCCAGCTCACCGATACAGGGGGGAGATGAAAAACTGTTTTTT | CASSPIQGGDEKLFF
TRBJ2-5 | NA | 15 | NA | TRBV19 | TGTGCCAGTAGTATGTTGGGTCAGGGTCAAGAGACCCAGTACTTC | CASSMLGQGQETQYF
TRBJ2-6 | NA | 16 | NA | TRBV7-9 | TGTGCCAGCAGCTTAGGAGCCAACTCTGGGGCCAACGTCCTGACTTTC | CASSLGANSGANVLTF
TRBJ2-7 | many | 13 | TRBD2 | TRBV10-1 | TGCGCCAGCAGTGACGGGGCGGGAGCTGAGCAGTACTTC | CASSDGAGAEQYF
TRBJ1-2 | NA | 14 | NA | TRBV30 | TGTGCCTGGAGGGCAGGGTACACTAACTATGGCTACACCTTC | CAWRAGYTNYGYTF
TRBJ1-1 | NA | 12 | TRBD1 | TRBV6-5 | TGTGCCAGCAGTCCAAGGACAGGAGTTGCTTTCTTT | CASSPRTGVAFF
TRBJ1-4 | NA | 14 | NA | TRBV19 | TGTGCCAGTAACCTACAGGGACCTAATGAAAAACTGTTTTTT | CASNLQGPNEKLFF
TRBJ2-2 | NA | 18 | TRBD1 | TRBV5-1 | TGCGCCAGCAGCTTTCAAGGAGAGACAGGGATCAACACCGGGGAGCTGTTTTTT | CASSFQGETGINTGELFF
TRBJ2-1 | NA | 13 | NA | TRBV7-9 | TGTGCCAGCAGCTTGACAGGAAACAATGAGCAGTTCTTC | CASSLTGNNEQFF
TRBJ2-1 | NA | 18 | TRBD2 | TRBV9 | TGTGCCAGCAGCGTAATAGGGTGGCCTAGCGGGAGCGTAAATGAGCAGTTCTTC | CASSVIGWPSGSVNEQFF
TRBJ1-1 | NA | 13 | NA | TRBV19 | TGTGCCAGTAGTATACAGATGAACACTGAAGCTTTCTTT | CASSIQMNTEAFF
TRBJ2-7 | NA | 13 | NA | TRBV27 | TGTGCCAGCAGTTGGGGCAATACCTACGAGCAGTACTTC | CASSWGNTYEQYF
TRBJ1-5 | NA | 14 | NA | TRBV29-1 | TGCAGCGTTCTAGAGTTAAATAGCAATCAGCCCCAGCATTTT | CSVLELNSNQPQHF
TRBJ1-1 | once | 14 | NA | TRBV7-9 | TGTGCCAGCAGCCTACAGGTTTTGAACACTGAAGCTTTCTTT | CASSLQVLNTEAFF
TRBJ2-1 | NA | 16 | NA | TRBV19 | TGTGCCAGTAGTCCACAGGGTCGTCGGTCCTACAATGAGCAGTTCTTC | CASSPQGRRSYNEQFF
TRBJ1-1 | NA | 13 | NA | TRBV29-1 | TGCAGCGCCATGACAGCGTCAAACACTGAAGCTTTCTTT | CSAMTASNTEAFF
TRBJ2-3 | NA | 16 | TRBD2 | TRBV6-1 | TGTGCCAGCAGTGGGGTTAGCGGGTCTAGCACAGATACGCAGTATTTT | CASSGVSGSSTDTQYF
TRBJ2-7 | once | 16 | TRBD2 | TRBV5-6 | TGTGCCAGCAGCTCCCGGACTAGCGGGAGCACCTACGAGCAGTACTTC | CASSSRTSGSTYEQYF
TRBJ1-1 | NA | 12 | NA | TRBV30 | TGTGCCTGGACAGGTACGAACACTGAAGCTTTCTTT | CAWTGTNTEAFF
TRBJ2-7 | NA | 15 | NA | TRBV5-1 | TGCGCCAGCAGCTTATCGGGATTAATGAACTACGAGCAGTACTTC | CASSLSGLMNYEQYF
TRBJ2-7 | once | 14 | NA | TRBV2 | TGTGCCAGCAGTGACAGGGGCCGACTATACGAGCAGTACTTC | CASSDRGRLYEQYF
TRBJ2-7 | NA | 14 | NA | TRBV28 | TGTGCCAGCAGTCCGAGGACAGTGGGGAACGAGCAGTACTTC | CASSPRTVGNEQYF
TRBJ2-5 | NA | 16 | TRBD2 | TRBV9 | TGTGCCAGCAGCGTCGGTAGCGGGGGGATTCAAGAGACCCAGTACTTC | CASSVGSGGIQETQYF
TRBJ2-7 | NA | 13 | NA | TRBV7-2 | TGTGCCAGCAGCTTAATTTGGACTAACGAGCAGTACTTC | CASSLIWTNEQYF
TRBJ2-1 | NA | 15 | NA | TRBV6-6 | TGTGCCAGCACCGGGGGTACAATTTCCTACAATGAGCAGTTCTTC | CASTGGTISYNEQFF
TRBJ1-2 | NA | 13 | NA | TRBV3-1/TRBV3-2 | TGTGCCAGCAGCGCCCGGGGGGCAGATGGCTACACCTTC | CASSARGADGYTF
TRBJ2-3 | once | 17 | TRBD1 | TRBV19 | TGTGCCAGTAGTATGGAACGGACAGGGTATAGCACAGATACGCAGTATTTT | CASSMERTGYSTDTQYF
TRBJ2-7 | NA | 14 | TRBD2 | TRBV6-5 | TGTGCCAGCAGCGCAGCGGGAGGAGCTTACGAGCAGTACTTC | CASSAAGGAYEQYF
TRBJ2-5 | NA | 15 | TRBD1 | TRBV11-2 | TGTGCCAGCAGCTTAAGTCCAGGGGGCCCAGAGACCCAGTACTTC | CASSLSPGGPETQYF
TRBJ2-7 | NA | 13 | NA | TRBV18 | TGTGCCAGCTCACCACGCGGCGGGTACGAGCAGTACTTC | CASSPRGGYEQYF
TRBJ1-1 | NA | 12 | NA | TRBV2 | TGTGCCAGCACATCGGTTGAGGCTGAAGCTTTCTTT | CASTSVEAEAFF
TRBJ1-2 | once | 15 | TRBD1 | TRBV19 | TGTGCCAGTAGTATGGACAGGGGGTTTGACTATGGCTACACCTTC | CASSMDRGFDYGYTF
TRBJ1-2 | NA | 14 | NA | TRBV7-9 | TGTGCCAGCAGCCGGGGGGGGAACCCCTATGGCTACACCTTC | CASSRGGNPYGYTF
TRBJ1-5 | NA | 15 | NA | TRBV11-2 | TGTGCCAGCAGCTTAGGCAGGGGTAGCAATCAGCCCCAGCATTTT | CASSLGRGSNQPQHF
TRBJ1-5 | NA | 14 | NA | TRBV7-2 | TGTGCCAGCAGCTTATACCCCAGGGAATTGTACCAGCATTTT | CASSLYPRELYQHF
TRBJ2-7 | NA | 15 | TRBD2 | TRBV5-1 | TGCGCCAGCAGCTTGAGACAGCGGGAGGGGTACGAGCAGTACTTC | CASSLRQREGYEQYF
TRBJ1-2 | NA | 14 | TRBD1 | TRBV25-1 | TGTGCCGCGCAGGGGGTACGGGGATCTTATGGCTACACCTTC | CAAQGVRGSYGYTF
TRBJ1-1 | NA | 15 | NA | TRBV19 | TGTGCCAGTAACGGCAGGGCAGGGATGAACACTGAAGCTTTCTTT | CASNGRAGMNTEAFF
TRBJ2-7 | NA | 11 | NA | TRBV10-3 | TGTGCCATCAGTGCGGTTTACGAGCAGTACTTC | CAISAVYEQYF
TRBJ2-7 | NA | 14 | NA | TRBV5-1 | TGCGCCAGCAGCCTCGGGACTCCCGTGAACGAGCAGTACTTC | CASSLGTPVNEQYF
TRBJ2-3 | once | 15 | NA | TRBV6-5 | TGTGCCAGCAGAACTGACCAGGGCGGTCTTGATACGCAGTATTTT | CASRTDQGGLDTQYF
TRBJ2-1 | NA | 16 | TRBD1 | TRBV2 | TGTGCCAGCAGTGGGGCTACAGGGGAATCATACAATGAGCAGTTCTTC | CASSGATGESYNEQFF
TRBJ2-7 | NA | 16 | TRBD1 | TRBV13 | TGTGCCAGCAGCCTGGGGACAGGGCGGGATCTCTACGAGCAGTACTTC | CASSLGTGRDLYEQYF
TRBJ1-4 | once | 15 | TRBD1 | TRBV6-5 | TGTGCCAGCAGTTCCCTAGGGACAGGGACCGAAAAACTGTTTTTT | CASSSLGTGTEKLFF